The 31 T cell receptor beta chains below were found in one sample sequenced in a study of shared clonotypes between healthy human individuals. Produced via immunoSEQ multiplex PCR; TCRdb's table is partial and in-frame only. The data show 2,100,000 or so clones, with approximately 96% seen just once and over 0.1% held by the top ten. Sample: naive CD4+ T cells sorted from blood. Subset here: CD45RA+ positively selected. The receptors stem from a man between 18 and 35 years old in good health.

Remarks on this clone: In the same sample, other DNA sequences code for this CDR3. The V and J genes are TRBV6-6 and TRBJ2-3; TRBD2 matches 10 bases. Looked up from germline, CDR1 is MNHNY and CDR2 is SVGAGI (reference sequence). V dropped 3 bases and J dropped 1; count of bases not matched to a gene: 4. This CDR3 has 16 residues. The CDR3: CASSYSTSGGTDTQYF. The CDR3 DNA is TGTGCCAGCAGTTATTCCACTAGCGGGGGCACAGATACGCAGTATTTT.

The V and J genes are TRBV6-5 and TRBJ1-2, with D possibly TRBD1 on 5 matching bases. This CDR3 is 15 amino acids long. In germline, CDR1 is MNHEY, CDR2 SVGAGI. Trimming took 0 bases from V and 3 from J, leaving 11 bases between them. CDR3 nucleotide sequence: TGTGCCAGCAGTTACTCAGCGGCAGGGCACTATGGCTACACCTTC. Translated, it gives CASSYSAAGHYGYTF.

This chain uses TRBV4-1 with TRBJ1-1; perhaps TRBD1 as D (6 bases). CDR3 length: 15 residues. Germline V gives CDR1 MGHRA, CDR2 YSYEKL. Trimming pared 2 bases from V and 10 bases from J, leaving 20 bases between. The CDR3 sequence is CASSQTTGLPRGAFF. CDR3 nucleotide sequence: TGCGCCAGCAGCCAAACGACAGGTCTTCCCAGAGGAGCTTTCTTT.

The chain is built from TRBV29-1 and TRBJ1-5; D unclear. This CDR3 spans 14 amino acids. Germline-derived CDR1 and CDR2 are SQVTM and ANQGSEA. Trimming took off 1 base at V and 6 bases at J, with 13 bases between the two ends. The CDR3, as DNA: TGCAGCGTTGAAGGGGTCGGCATTCTTCAGCCCCAGCATTTT. Residues: CSVEGVGILQPQHF.

The table lists this clone with a count of one. The chain combines TRBV6-7 with TRBJ2-1; D gene uncertain. TRBV6-7 is given ORF status, its function remaining uncertain. Trimming shortened V by 0 bases and J by 0 bases, and 9 bases separated the two germline ends. The CDR3 runs to 16 residues. The CDR3 region has the DNA TGTGCCAGCAGTTACTCAACTTGGGTCTCCTACAATGAGCAGTTCTTC. It translates to CASSYSTWVSYNEQFF.

The chain uses TRBV28 and TRBJ2-3, with TRBD1 matching 8 bases. Germline-derived CDR1 and CDR2 are MDHEN and SYDVKM. Germline trimming cut 8 bases from V and 11 bases from J; bases unmatched to any gene: 12. This CDR3 spans 13 amino acids. The CDR3, as DNA: TGTGCCAGCTCTATAGCACCGGGACAGGAGCAGTATTTT. Its translation: CASSIAPGQEQYF.

The V and J genes are TRBV7-6 and TRBJ2-7, with 9 positions matching TRBD1. V trimming: 4 bases; J trimming: 2 bases; junction bases outside the gene matches: 15. CDR1 and CDR2 (germline): SGHVS, FNYEAQ. The CDR3 loop spans 18 amino acids. The CDR3 is CASSSHGQGIIGTYEQYF. Written as DNA, the CDR3 is TGTGCCAGCAGCTCCCACGGACAGGGGATCATTGGGACCTACGAGCAGTACTTC. The full variable domain, rest sourced from reference TRBV7-6 and TRBJ2-7, is GAGVSQSPRYKVTKRGQDVALRCDPISGHVSLYWYRQALGQGPEFLTYFNYEAQQDKSGLPNDRFSAERPEGSISTLTIQRTEQRDSAMYRCASSSHGQGIIGTYEQYFGPGTRLTVT.

The chain employs TRBV7-2 and TRBJ1-3; 8 bases fit TRBD1. Germline CDR1 reads SGHTA; CDR2 reads FQGNSA. V was pared by 5 bases and J by 0 bases, with 9 bases of the junction left unmatched. This CDR3 region has 17 residues. CDR3 loop: CASSPVAGGTSGNTIYF. CDR3 nucleotides: TGTGCCAGCAGCCCAGTAGCAGGGGGCACCTCTGGAAACACCATATATTTT.

This rearrangement joins TRBV4-1 to TRBJ1-5; 8 nucleotides line up with TRBD1. CDR1 is MGHRA, CDR2 YSYEKL, per germline. With V trimmed by 0 bases and J by 3 bases, 4 bases remained unmatched. The CDR3 consists of 16 residues. CDR3 protein: CASSQDPGGNNQPQHF. The CDR3 region has the DNA TGCGCCAGCAGCCAAGATCCAGGGGGCAACAATCAGCCCCAGCATTTT.

The rearrangement joins TRBV5-4 to TRBJ2-2; 8 bases fit TRBD2. Unmatched junction bases numbered 8, after V lost 6 bases and J lost 4 bases. Germline lookup yields CDR1 SGHNT and CDR2 YYREEE (reference sequence). The CDR3 is 15 amino acids. In DNA form, the CDR3 reads TGTGCCAGCACCGTCCGGGGGGGCGGCACCGGGGAGCTGTTTTTT. Its protein product is CASTVRGGGTGELFF.

The chain employs TRBV4-1 and TRBJ2-5; TRBD2 might be the D (7 bases). V lost 0 bases, J lost 7 bases, and 27 bases lay in between. Per germline, CDR1 MGHRA and CDR2 YSYEKL. CDR3 length: 19 amino acids. The CDR3 region is CASSQDPVETGGPMRTQYF. In nucleotides, the CDR3 is TGCGCCAGCAGCCAAGATCCCGTCGAGACGGGGGGCCCTATGAGGACCCAGTACTTC.

The rearrangement joins TRBV27 to TRBJ2-2, with D perhaps TRBD2 (6 bases). The V end lost 4 bases, the J end lost 4 bases, and 13 bases lay between the germline ends. The V gene's germline CDR1 is MNHEY and CDR2 SMNVEV (reference sequence). The CDR3 has 15 residues. CDR3 sequence (DNA): TGTGCCAGCAGTTCACGGGACGGGGGCACCGGGGAGCTGTTTTTT. Its translation is CASSSRDGGTGELFF.

This clone was counted a single time. The chain couples TRBV4-1 to TRBJ2-5; D gene ambiguous. V dropped 1 base and J dropped 3 bases, with 6 bases sitting between them. Germline CDR1 is MGHRA and CDR2 is YSYEKL. CDR3 size: 13 residues. CDR3: CASSQAAKETQYF. The CDR3 nucleotides are TGCGCCAGCAGCCAAGCGGCAAAAGAGACCCAGTACTTC.

The V call is TRBV11-2, the J call TRBJ1-1; no clear D gene. Deletions cut 0 bases from V and 4 bases from J, with 9 bases between. The CDR3 is made up of 14 amino acids. Germline V lookup: CDR1 SGHAT, CDR2 FQNNGV. In DNA, the CDR3 is TGTGCCAGCAGCTTAGACGTTGGGAGCACTGAAGCTTTCTTT. Its protein is CASSLDVGSTEAFF.

The chain carries TRBV18 and TRBJ2-2; D is uncertain. V lost 0 bases and J 4 bases, leaving 9 bases between the germline ends. Germline V gene data show CDR1 as KGHSH and CDR2 as LQKENI. The CDR3 is 15 residues long. This chain's CDR3 is CASSPPARSTGELFF. CDR3 nucleotides: TGTGCCAGCTCACCACCGGCCCGAAGCACCGGGGAGCTGTTTTTT.

The gene calls are TRBV4-3 and TRBJ2-7; D is unclear. CDR1 and CDR2 (germline): LGHNA, YSLEER. With 1 base removed from V and 3 bases from J, the gap between germline ends came to 10 bases. The CDR3 has 14 amino acids. The DNA for the CDR3 is TGCGCCAGCAGCCAAGGTTTGGGGATCTACGAGCAGTACTTC. It is translated as CASSQGLGIYEQYF.

The V call is TRBV20-1, the J call TRBJ2-7, with D possibly matching TRBD1 (5 bases). Germline CDR1 and CDR2: DFQATT and SNEGSKA (reference sequence). This CDR3 comprises 11 residues. The germline V and J ends were trimmed by 5 bases and 4 bases, with 9 bases remaining between them. The CDR3 reads CSAQTEYEQYF. DNA of the CDR3: TGCAGTGCTCAGACAGAGTACGAGCAGTACTTC.

DNA for the CDR3: TGTGCCAGCAGCTCCCGACAGCCTCCCTACGAGCAGTACTTC. Residues: CASSSRQPPYEQYF. The chain couples TRBV5-6 to TRBJ2-7, with D perhaps TRBD1 (5 bases). In germline, CDR1 is SGHDT, CDR2 YYEEEE. V lost 3 bases and J 2 bases, leaving 12 bases between the germline ends. The CDR3 runs 14 residues.

The chain recombines TRBV14 with TRBJ2-7, with D possibly TRBD1 on 5 matching bases. V was trimmed by 4 bases and J by 2 bases, leaving 15 bases between them. Germline CDR1 reads SGHDN; CDR2 reads FVKESK. The CDR3 has 15 amino acids. The CDR3 coding sequence is TGTGCCAGCAGCCTTCAGACAGCCAAAACCTACGAGCAGTACTTC. Encoded protein: CASSLQTAKTYEQYF.

The V call is TRBV27, the J call TRBJ1-2; 11 bases fit TRBD1. With V trimmed by 0 bases and J by 4 bases, 1 base remained unmatched. The CDR3 sequence is 15 residues long. Germline V lookup: CDR1 MNHEY, CDR2 SMNVEV (reference sequence). The CDR3, as DNA: TGTGCCAGCAGTTTATCGGGGACAGGGGGCTATGGCTACACCTTC. Protein sequence: CASSLSGTGGYGYTF.

The chain is built from TRBV30 and TRBJ2-7, with TRBD1 as a possible D gene (5 bases). The CDR3 extends over 14 amino acids. Germline values: CDR1 GTSNPN, CDR2 SVGIG (reference sequence). The ends were cut back, 1 base at V and 0 bases at J, with 10 bases in the middle. CDR3 in DNA: TGTGCCTGGAGTGCAGGGAAACCCTCCTACGAGCAGTACTTC. Translated: CAWSAGKPSYEQYF.

This clone was counted a single time. The DNA for the CDR3 is TGTGCCAGCAGCCCAACAATTGCAGATACGCAGTATTTT. This sequence encodes CASSPTIADTQYF. The chain couples TRBV7-6 to TRBJ2-3; D not resolved. The CDR3 extends over 13 amino acids. The germline V and J ends were trimmed by 5 bases and 4 bases, with 10 bases remaining between them. Germline CDR1 reads SGHVS; CDR2 reads FNYEAQ.

DNA for the CDR3: TGCGCCAGCAGCCAAGGGATGTCCTCATACGAGCAGTACTTC. As protein: CASSQGMSSYEQYF. The chain joins TRBV4-3 to TRBJ2-7; no clear D. Germline CDR1 reads LGHNA; CDR2 reads YSLEER. The CDR3 extends over 14 amino acids. V was shortened by 1 base and J by 4 bases, with 11 bases between the two germline ends.

The V call is TRBV6-5, the J call TRBJ2-7, with 12 positions matching TRBD1. The germline gives CDR1 MNHEY, CDR2 SVGAGI. The CDR3 loop spans 14 amino acids. Germline trimming cut 7 bases from V and 6 bases from J; bases unmatched to any gene: 7. CDR3 DNA sequence: TGTGCCAGCACCCAGGGACAGGGGGCGAGCGAGCAGTACTTC. Translating gives CASTQGQGASEQYF.

This clone was seen once. The CDR3 DNA reads TGTGCCAGCAGCTTGGGTTATAGGGGCGGCGGGGAGCTGTTTTTT. Translated: CASSLGYRGGGELFF. The chain links TRBV5-4 to TRBJ2-2; weak D call: TRBD1 (5 bases). The CDR3 is 15 residues long. Germline V gene sequence: CDR1 SGHNT, CDR2 YYREEE (reference sequence). The V and J ends lost 0 bases and 7 bases respectively, with 13 bases between them.

The gene calls are TRBV6-1 and TRBJ1-6; D uncertain. The CDR3 is 13 residues long. Trimming cost V 3 bases and J 10 bases, with 10 bases left between them. Germline V gives CDR1 MNHNS, CDR2 SASEGT. Here the CDR3 DNA reads TGTGCCAGCAGTGACGACTGGGGATCACCCCTCCACTTT. This codes for CASSDDWGSPLHF.

This clone was picked up one time. The sample holds other DNA sequences that translate to the same CDR3. This chain links TRBV2 with TRBJ2-1; 14 bases fit TRBD2. V dropped 6 bases and J dropped 7; count of bases not matched to a gene: 2. This CDR3 has 14 amino acids. The germline CDR1 and CDR2 sequences are SNHLY and FYNNEI. The CDR3 region is CASRGTSGRNEQFF. The CDR3 coding sequence is TGTGCCAGCAGAGGGACTAGCGGGAGAAATGAGCAGTTCTTC.

The chain joins TRBV7-9 to TRBJ2-2; D possibly corresponds to TRBD2 (6 bases). V lost 1 base, J lost 8 bases, and 17 bases lay in between. The CDR3 has 16 amino acids. Germline assignment: CDR1 SEHNR and CDR2 FQNEAQ (reference sequence). The CDR3 DNA sequence: TGTGCCAGCAGCTTAGGTGGAACTAGCCCGAGGGGGGAGCTGTTTTTT. Translated, it gives CASSLGGTSPRGELFF.

The rearrangement uses TRBV18 and TRBJ1-6; possibly TRBD1 for D (5 bases). The CDR3 contains 16 residues. Between the trimmed V and J ends, which lost 3 bases and 5 bases, there was a span of 14 bases. The V gene's germline CDR1 is KGHSH and CDR2 LQKENI. Here the CDR3 DNA reads TGTGCCAGCTCACCTTACTCCGGGACGAATAATTCACCCCTCCACTTT. Protein sequence: CASSPYSGTNNSPLHF.

The CDR3 nucleotides are TGTGCCAGCAGCTTAGAGGGCAGGGTCGGGGAAAAACTGTTTTTT. Encoded protein: CASSLEGRVGEKLFF. This chain joins TRBV11-2 and TRBJ1-4; D is possibly TRBD1 (5 bases). Per germline, CDR1 SGHAT and CDR2 FQNNGV. The CDR3 length is 15 residues. The germline V and J ends were trimmed by 0 bases and 8 bases, with 13 bases remaining between them.

The chain links TRBV11-2 to TRBJ2-2; 8 nucleotides line up with TRBD2. The CDR3 loop spans 15 amino acids. J lost 6 bases, V lost 1 base, and 4 bases had no gene match. Germline V gene lookup returns CDR1 SGHAT and CDR2 FQNNGV. The CDR3 coding sequence is TGTGCCAGCAGCTTAGCGGGAGGGCCATCCGGGGAGCTGTTTTTT. Translating it yields CASSLAGGPSGELFF.